This paragraph covers one T cell receptor (beta chain) sequence. Its antigen remains unknown. The CDR3 runs 14 residues. Germline lookup yields CDR1 SGHTA and CDR2 FQGNSA. Trimming removed 8 bases at V and 0 bases at J, with 14 bases between. This sample was taken from a study of CD8+CD57+ T cells in acquired aplastic anemia. Study summary: DNA from sorted CD4+ and CD8+ cells averaged roughly 3.2 ug. Where healthy donors were concerned, CD4+ cells averaged approximately 10 million reads. Findings and caveats of the study: Patients had roughly 29 CD8+ CDR3 sequences in common with controls (the shared set). Any difference that existed in CD8+ Simpson's diversity between patients and controls was not significant.

According to the study, genomic DNA was the template for TCR beta VDJ and CDR3 profiling. MiXCR was run by TCRdb on the reads, yielding one entry per CDR3 protein. This sample has under 200,000 distinct CDR3 sequences; around 45% occur once, and the top ten carry 0.9% to 1.2%. The TCR was taken from a human donor in good health. Sequenced: sorted CD4+, CD8+, or CD8+CD57+ T cells (not recorded which) from PBMCs. V gene TRBV7-2 combines with J gene TRBJ2-7; a weak D match, TRBD1 (5 bases). The CDR3: CASQRAQGSYEQYF. The CDR3 DNA reads as TGTGCCAGCCAAAGGGCGCAGGGCTCCTACGAGCAGTACTTC.